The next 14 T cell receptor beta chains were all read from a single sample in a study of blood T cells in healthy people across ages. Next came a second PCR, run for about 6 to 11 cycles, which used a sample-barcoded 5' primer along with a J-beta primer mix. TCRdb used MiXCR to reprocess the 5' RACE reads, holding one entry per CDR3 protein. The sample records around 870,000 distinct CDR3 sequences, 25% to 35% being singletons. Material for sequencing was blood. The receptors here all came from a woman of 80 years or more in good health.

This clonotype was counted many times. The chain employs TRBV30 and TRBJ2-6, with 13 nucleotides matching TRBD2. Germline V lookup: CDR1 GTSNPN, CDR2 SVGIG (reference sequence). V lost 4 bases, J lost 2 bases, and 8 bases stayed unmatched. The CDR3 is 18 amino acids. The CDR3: CAWTLGLAGVTGANVLTF. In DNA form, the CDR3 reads TGTGCCTGGACTCTAGGACTAGCGGGAGTCACTGGGGCCAACGTCCTGACTTTC.

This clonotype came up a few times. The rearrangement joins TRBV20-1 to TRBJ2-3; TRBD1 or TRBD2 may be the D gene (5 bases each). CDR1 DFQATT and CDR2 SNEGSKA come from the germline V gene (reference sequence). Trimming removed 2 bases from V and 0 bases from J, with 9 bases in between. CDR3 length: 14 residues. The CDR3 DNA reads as TGCAGTGCTAGACCCAGGGAGAGCACAGATACGCAGTATTTT. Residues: CSARPRESTDTQYF.

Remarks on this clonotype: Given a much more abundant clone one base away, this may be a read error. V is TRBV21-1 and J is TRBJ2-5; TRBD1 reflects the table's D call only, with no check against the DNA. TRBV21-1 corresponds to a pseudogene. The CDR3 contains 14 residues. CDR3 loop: CASSTPTGEDTQYF. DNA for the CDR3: TGTGCCAGCAGCACCCCGACAGGGGAGGACACCCAGTACTTC.

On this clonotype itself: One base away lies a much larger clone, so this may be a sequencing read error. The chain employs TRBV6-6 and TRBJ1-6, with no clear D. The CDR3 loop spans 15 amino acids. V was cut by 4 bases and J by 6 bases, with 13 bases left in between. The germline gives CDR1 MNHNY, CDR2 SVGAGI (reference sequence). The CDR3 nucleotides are TGTGCCAGCAGTTCAGCACAAGGTGGTAATTCACCCCTCCACTTT. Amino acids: CASSSAQGGNSPLHF.

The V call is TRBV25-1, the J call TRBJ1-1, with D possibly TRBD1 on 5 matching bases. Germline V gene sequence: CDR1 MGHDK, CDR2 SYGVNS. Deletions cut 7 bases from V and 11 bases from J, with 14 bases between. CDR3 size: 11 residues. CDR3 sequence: CASKAPGSAFF. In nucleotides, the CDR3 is TGTGCCAGCAAGGCCCCAGGGTCGGCTTTCTTT.

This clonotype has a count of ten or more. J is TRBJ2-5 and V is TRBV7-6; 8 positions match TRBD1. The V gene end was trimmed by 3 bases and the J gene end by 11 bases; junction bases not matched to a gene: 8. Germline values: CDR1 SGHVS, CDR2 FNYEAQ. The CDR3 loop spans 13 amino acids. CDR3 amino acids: CASSLDRVGEQYF. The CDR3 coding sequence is TGTGCCAGCAGCTTGGACAGGGTAGGGGAGCAGTACTTC.

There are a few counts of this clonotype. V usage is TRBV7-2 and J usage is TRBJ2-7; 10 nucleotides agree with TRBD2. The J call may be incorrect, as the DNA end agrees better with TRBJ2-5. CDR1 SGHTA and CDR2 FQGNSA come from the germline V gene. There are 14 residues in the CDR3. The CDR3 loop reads CASSYLAGAGTQYF. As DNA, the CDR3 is TGTGCCAGCAGCTATCTAGCGGGGGCAGGGACCCAGTACTTC.

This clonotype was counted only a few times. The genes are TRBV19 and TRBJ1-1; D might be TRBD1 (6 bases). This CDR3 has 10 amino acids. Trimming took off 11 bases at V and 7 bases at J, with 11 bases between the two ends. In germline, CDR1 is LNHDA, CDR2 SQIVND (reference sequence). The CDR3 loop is CASKGGEAFF. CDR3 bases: TGTGCCTCTAAGGGGGGTGAAGCTTTCTTT.

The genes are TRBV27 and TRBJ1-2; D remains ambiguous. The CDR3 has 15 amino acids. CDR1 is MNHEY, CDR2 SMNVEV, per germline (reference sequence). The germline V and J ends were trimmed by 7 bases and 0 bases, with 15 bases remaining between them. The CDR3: CASTRSGSPNYGYTF. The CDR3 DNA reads TGTGCCAGCACAAGGTCGGGGTCCCCTAACTATGGCTACACCTTC.

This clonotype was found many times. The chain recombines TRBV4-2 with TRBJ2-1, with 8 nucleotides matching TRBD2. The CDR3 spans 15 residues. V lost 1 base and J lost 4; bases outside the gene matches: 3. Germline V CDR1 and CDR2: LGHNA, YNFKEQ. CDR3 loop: CASSQVGGGYNEQFF. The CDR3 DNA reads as TGTGCCAGCAGCCAAGTCGGGGGGGGTTACAATGAGCAGTTCTTC.

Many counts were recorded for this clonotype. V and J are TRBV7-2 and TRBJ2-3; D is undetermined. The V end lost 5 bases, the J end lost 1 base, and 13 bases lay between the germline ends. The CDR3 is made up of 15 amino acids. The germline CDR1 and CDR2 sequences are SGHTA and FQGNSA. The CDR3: CASSRSIVGTDTQYF. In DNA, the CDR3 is TGTGCCAGCAGCCGTTCAATAGTGGGCACAGATACGCAGTATTTT. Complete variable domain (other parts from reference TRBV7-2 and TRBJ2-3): GAGVSQSPSNKVTEKGKDVELRCDPISGHTALYWYRQSLGQGLEFLIYFQGNSAPDKSGLPSDRFSAERTGGSVSTLTIQRTQQEDSAVYLCASSRSIVGTDTQYFGPGTRLTVL.

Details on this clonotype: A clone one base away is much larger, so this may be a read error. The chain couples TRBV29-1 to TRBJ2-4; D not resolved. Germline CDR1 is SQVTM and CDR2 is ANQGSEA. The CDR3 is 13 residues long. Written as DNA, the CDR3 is TGCAGCGTTGGAGCCAGCGCCAAAAACACTCAGTACTTC. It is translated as CSVGASAKNTQYF.

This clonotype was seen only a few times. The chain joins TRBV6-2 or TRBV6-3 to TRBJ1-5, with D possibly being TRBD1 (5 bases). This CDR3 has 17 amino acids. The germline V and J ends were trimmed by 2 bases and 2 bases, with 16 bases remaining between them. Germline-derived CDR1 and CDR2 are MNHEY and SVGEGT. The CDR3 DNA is TGTGCCAGCAGTTACGCTTGGGGGACCAGGGGCAATCAGCCCCAGCATTTT. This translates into CASSYAWGTRGNQPQHF.

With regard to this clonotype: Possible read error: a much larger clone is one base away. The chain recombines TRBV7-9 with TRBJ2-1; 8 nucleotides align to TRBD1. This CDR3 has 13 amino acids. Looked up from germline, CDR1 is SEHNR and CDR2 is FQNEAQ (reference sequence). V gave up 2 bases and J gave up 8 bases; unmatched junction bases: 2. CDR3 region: CASSLTGGHEQFF. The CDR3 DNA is TGTGCCAGCAGCTTAACAGGGGGACATGAGCAGTTCTTC.